This TCR beta chain derives from a study of identifying expanded T cells in peripheral blood. Points from the study as a whole: Variance in clone template counts between approximately 2-week samples significantly increased with total template count across all healthy donors. Differentially abundant clones: approximately 1.3 between replicates, about 15 at approximately two weeks, approximately 19 at four.

Notes on this clone: Antigen unknown.

The method was immunoSEQ multiplex PCR; TCRdb's version includes in-frame clones alone and lacks a portion of them. Seen here are roughly 78,000 clones, approximately 87% observed once, and the top ten hold 3% to 4%. CDR1 and CDR2 (germline): SGDLS, YYNGEE. The V gene lost 1 base and the J gene lost 2 bases, with 13 bases spanning the gap. This CDR3 spans 17 amino acids. During the collection period, no donor immune events like infections were recorded. The chain joins TRBV9 to TRBJ2-6; no clear D. Sequencing used blood. The source is a person aged 18 to 75 in good health. CDR3 protein: CASSVQRLSPGANVLTF. CDR3 bases: TGTGCCAGCAGCGTACAGAGACTCTCTCCTGGGGCCAACGTCCTGACTTTC.